The clone carrying this TCR beta chain was detected only once. The data stem from a study of blood T cell repertoires in COVID-19. Study-level background: There were acute and convalescent COVID-19 samples, and they came from the United States, Italy and Spain. PBMCs, B-cell-depleted T cells, or T cells provided the cDNA or gDNA that made up the material.

Authors' data handling: The assay estimated nucleated cells by amplifying reference gene primers. Here immunoSEQ multiplex PCR was the method, and the copy in TCRdb shows in-frame clones only, minus some. The V and J calls and the clone size are those of that table, but D and trimming were determined from the DNA. Among about 140,000 clones listed, about 76% were seen once. The CDR3 loop spans 14 amino acids. Per germline, CDR1 SGHTA and CDR2 FQGNSA. V was cut by 1 base and J by 7 bases, with 13 bases left in between. This TCR was recovered from a human donor in a cohort sampled during active COVID-19. J is TRBJ1-2 and V is TRBV7-2; possibly TRBD1 for D (6 bases). Sequencing was performed on peripheral blood. The CDR3 region is CASSLVQGRVGYTF. Here the CDR3 DNA reads TGTGCCAGCAGCTTAGTTCAGGGGAGGGTTGGCTACACCTTC.